These 3 T cell receptor beta chains were sequenced from one sample in a study of cytomegalovirus exposure and HLA in healthy donors (dated by TCRdb to about 2017). The library was obtained by the immunoSEQ multiplex PCR assay. In TCRdb, the immuneACCESS table is reduced to in-frame sequences with V and J assigned. These tables do not hold every clone; where another copy was compared, an unresolved V gene accounts for under half, and the others remain unexplained. Here the sample has 200,000 to 300,000 clones; approximately 84% occur a single time. The top ten hold roughly 1.2% of the sample. The material sequenced was PBMCs. All receptors come from a woman aged 25 to 39 in good health and CMV-seropositive.

V is TRBV19 and J is TRBJ2-2; D is perhaps TRBD1 (5 bases). V was pared by 6 bases and J by 3 bases, with 11 bases between. The CDR3 consists of 14 residues. The V gene's germline CDR1 is LNHDA and CDR2 SQIVND (reference sequence). DNA of the CDR3: TGTGCCAGTAGAAGGGGTTTGGACACCGGGGAGCTGTTTTTT. Its protein product is CASRRGLDTGELFF.

The chain joins TRBV5-1 to TRBJ2-1; a possible D gene is TRBD2 (5 bases). The CDR3 length is 15 residues. CDR1 and CDR2 from the germline V gene are SGHRS and YFSETQ. The germline V and J ends were trimmed by 3 bases and 0 bases, with 10 bases remaining between them. The CDR3 sequence: CASSWGVTSYNEQFF. The CDR3 DNA reads TGCGCCAGCAGCTGGGGAGTTACCTCCTACAATGAGCAGTTCTTC.

The rearrangement uses TRBV6-4 and TRBJ2-7; 8 bases fit TRBD2. V shed 6 bases, J shed 0 bases, and the junction held 4 bases outside the gene matches. The germline V gene encodes CDR1 MRHNA and CDR2 SNTAGT. This CDR3 has 14 residues. CDR3 sequence reads: CASRERESSYEQYF. DNA of the CDR3: TGTGCCAGCAGGGAGCGGGAGAGCTCCTACGAGCAGTACTTC.